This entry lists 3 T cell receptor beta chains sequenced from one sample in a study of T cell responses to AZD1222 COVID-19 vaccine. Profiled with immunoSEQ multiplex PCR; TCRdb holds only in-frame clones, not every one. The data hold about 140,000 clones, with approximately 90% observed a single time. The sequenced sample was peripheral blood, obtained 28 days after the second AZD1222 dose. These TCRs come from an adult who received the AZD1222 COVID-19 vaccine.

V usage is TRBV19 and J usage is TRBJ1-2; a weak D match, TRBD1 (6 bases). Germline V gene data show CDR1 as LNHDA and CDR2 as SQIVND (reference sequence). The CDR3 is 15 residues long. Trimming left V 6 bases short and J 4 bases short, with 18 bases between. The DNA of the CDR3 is TGTGCCAGTAGCCCGGGCCGACAGGAGAGCTATGGCTACACCTTC. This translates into CASSPGRQESYGYTF. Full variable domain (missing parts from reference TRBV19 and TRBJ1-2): DGGITQSPKYLFRKEGQNVTLSCEQNLNHDAMYWYRQDPGQGLRLIYYSQIVNDFQKGDIAEGYSVSREKKESFPLTVTSAQKNPTAFYLCASSPGRQESYGYTFGSGTRLTVV.

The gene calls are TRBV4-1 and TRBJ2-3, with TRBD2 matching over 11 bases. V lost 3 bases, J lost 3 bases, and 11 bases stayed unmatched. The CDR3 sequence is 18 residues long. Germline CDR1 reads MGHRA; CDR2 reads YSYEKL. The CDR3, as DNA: TGCGCCAGCAGCCATGGTCCACTAGCGGGAGTACGTACAGATACGCAGTATTTT. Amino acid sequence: CASSHGPLAGVRTDTQYF.

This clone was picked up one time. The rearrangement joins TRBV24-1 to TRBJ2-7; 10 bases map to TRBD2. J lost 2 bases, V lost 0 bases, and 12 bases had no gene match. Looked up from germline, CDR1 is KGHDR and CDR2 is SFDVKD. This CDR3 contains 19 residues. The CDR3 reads CATSDLHPGTSETTYEQYF. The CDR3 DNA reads TGTGCCACCAGTGATTTGCATCCCGGGACTAGCGAGACTACCTACGAGCAGTACTTC.